Each of the 5 T cell receptor beta chains below was sequenced from the same sample in a study of CD8 T cells in Susac syndrome. About 0.5 to 1 ug RNA was reverse transcribed with random hexamers. TCRdb re-called the immunoSEQ multiplex PCR reads through MiXCR, storing one row per CDR3 protein. The table lists about 170,000 distinct CDR3 sequences, about 96% of them singletons. Sequencing was done on a sample of CD4+ T cells from PBMCs. These receptors were obtained from a human donor with Susac syndrome.

The chain joins TRBV29-1 to TRBJ1-4; maybe TRBD1 (6 bases). This CDR3 comprises 12 residues. CDR1 is SQVTM, CDR2 ANQGSEA, per germline. The V gene lost 6 bases and the J gene lost 8 bases, with 13 bases spanning the gap. The DNA of the CDR3 is TGCAGCGTCCAAAGGGGGGGGGAAAAACTGTTTTTT. Translated, it gives CSVQRGGEKLFF. Looking up the rest from reference TRBV29-1 and TRBJ1-4 gives the full variable domain: SAVISQKPSRDICQRGTSLTIQCQVDSQVTMMFWYRQQPGQSLTLIATANQGSEATYESGFVIDKFPISRPNLTFSTLTVSNMSPEDSSIYLCSVQRGGEKLFFGSGTQLSVL.

V and J are TRBV29-1 and TRBJ2-7, with TRBD2 as a possible D gene (6 bases). The V gene's germline CDR1 is SQVTM and CDR2 ANQGSEA. This CDR3 comprises 13 residues. The ends were cut back, 6 bases at V and 2 bases at J, with 14 bases in the middle. CDR3 sequence (DNA): TGCAGCGTCGGGAGCAGGGTTCCCTACGAGCAGTACGTC. It encodes CSVGSRVPYEQYV.

The chain employs TRBV7-2 and TRBJ2-7; 9 bases map to TRBD2. The germline V gene has CDR1 SGHTA and CDR2 FQGNSA. The trim removed 3 bases at V and 3 bases at J, leaving 3 bases unmatched. The CDR3 has 14 amino acids. The CDR3 bases are TGTGCCAGCAGCTTTACTAGCGGGCTCTACGAGCAGTACTTC. Translation: CASSFTSGLYEQYF.

The chain joins TRBV7-9 to TRBJ2-5; 8 bases map to TRBD1. This CDR3 spans 15 amino acids. Per germline, CDR1 SEHNR and CDR2 FQNEAQ (reference sequence). Losses at the gene ends were 7 bases for V and 5 bases for J; bases not matched to a gene: 12. The CDR3 region is CASNIGDRGMETQYF. The CDR3 DNA sequence: TGTGCCAGCAACATAGGCGACAGGGGAATGGAGACCCAGTACTTC.

The genes are TRBV12-3 or TRBV12-4 and TRBJ2-5, with 9 bases identical to TRBD1. This CDR3 comprises 15 residues. With V trimmed by 8 bases and J by 1 base, 8 bases remained unmatched. The CDR3 sequence is CASLDLQGAQETQYF. In DNA form, the CDR3 reads TGTGCCAGCCTGGACTTACAGGGGGCCCAAGAGACCCAGTACTTC.